These T cell receptor beta chains were read from a single sample in a study of blood T cell repertoires in COVID-19. Measured with immunoSEQ multiplex PCR; TCRdb has only the in-frame clones, and not every one. The sample carries 310,000 or so clones, about 82% recorded once. Sequenced material: peripheral blood. The receptor set was obtained from a woman aged 50 to 60 with acute or convalescent COVID-19. Both conserved end residues are part of each CDR3. D genes are given only for firm matches. For some rows the clone size is stated as once, few or many, or as a class when expanded; others skip it.

>TRBJ2-3|TRBV11-3|14|-|-
TGTGCCAGCAGCCGTGGACAGTTCACAGATACGCAGTATTTT
CASSRGQFTDTQYF
>TRBJ2-1|TRBV12-3/TRBV12-4|13|TRBD1|-
TGTGCCAGCAGTTTAGGGGACAGCGATGAGCAGTTCTTC
CASSLGDSDEQFF
>TRBJ2-7|TRBV11-2|15|-|few
TGTGCCAGCAGCTTAGGGCAGGGTTCGTCCTACGAGCAGTACTTC
CASSLGQGSSYEQYF
>TRBJ2-7|TRBV9|17|TRBD2|-
TGTGCCAGCAGCATGAACCGGGACTATACTATCGAAAATGAGCAGTACTTC
CASSMNRDYTIENEQYF
>TRBJ1-4|TRBV18|16|-|once
TGTGCCAGCTCACCATTCAATGCAGGGCCTAATGAAAAACTGTTTTTT
CASSPFNAGPNEKLFF
>TRBJ1-4|TRBV28|15|TRBD1|-
TGTGCCAGCAGTCCGCGGACAGGGGGCGGAGAAAAACTGTTTTTT
CASSPRTGGGEKLFF
>TRBJ2-5|TRBV19|15|-|-
TGTGCCAGTAGTATAAGTGGGTCACCGGGGGAGACCCAGTACTTC
CASSISGSPGETQYF
>TRBJ2-1|TRBV7-2|15|TRBD2|once
TGTGCCAGCAGCCCCCAGCGGGACTCCTACAATGAGCAGTTCTTC
CASSPQRDSYNEQFF
>TRBJ2-7|TRBV6-2/TRBV6-3|14|-|-
TGTGCCAGCAGTCGGACGGGAACGGGCTCCGAGCAGTACTTC
CASSRTGTGSEQYF
>TRBJ2-7|TRBV11-2|16|-|-
TGTGCCAGCAGCTTAGTAGGAGGGGCCATCTCCTACGAGCAGTACTTC
CASSLVGGAISYEQYF
>TRBJ2-5|TRBV7-3|13|-|-
TGTGCCAGCAGCTTATCGGGAAGTGAGACCCAGTACTTC
CASSLSGSETQYF
>TRBJ2-1|TRBV11-2|16|-|-
TGTGCCAGCAGCTTATTGGGGGGTAGTAATGTCGATGAGCAGTTCTTC
CASSLLGGSNVDEQFF
>TRBJ2-2|TRBV12-5|19|TRBD2|-
TGTGCTAGTGGTTTGGCGCCGGGACTAGCGGGAGCTGGGGGCGGGGAGCTGTTTTTT
CASGLAPGLAGAGGGELFF
>TRBJ1-2|TRBV7-2|15|TRBD1|-
TGTGCCAGCAGCCCGGGACAGGGGGCAGGCTATGGCTACACCTTC
CASSPGQGAGYGYTF
>TRBJ2-2|TRBV11-3|14|-|-
TGTGCCAGCAGCCTGCAGGAGAACACCGGGGAGCTGTTTTTT
CASSLQENTGELFF
>TRBJ2-5|TRBV11-2|15|TRBD2|-
TGTGCCAGCAGCTTGGAAGCGGGGAGGCAGGAGACCCAGTACTTC
CASSLEAGRQETQYF
>TRBJ1-1|TRBV24-1|13|TRBD1|-
TGTGCCACCAGTGACACCGGACAGGCTGAAGCTTTCTTT
CATSDTGQAEAFF
>TRBJ2-5|TRBV9|14|TRBD2|-
TGTGCCAGCAGCGCCAGCGGGAGGCCGGAGACCCAGTACTTC
CASSASGRPETQYF
>TRBJ2-7|TRBV7-9|15|TRBD2|-
TGTGCCAGCAGCCCAACAGGGACTAGTTCTCGGGAGCAGTACTTC
CASSPTGTSSREQYF
>TRBJ1-1|TRBV7-7|19|TRBD1|-
TGTGCTAGCAGCTGCAGATTTGACAGGGGGTTTCCGATGAACACTGAAGCTTTCTTT
CASSCRFDRGFPMNTEAFF
>TRBJ2-1|TRBV24-1|14|TRBD1|-
TGTGCCACCAGTGACCCTGGACAGGGTAATGAGCAGTTCTTC
CATSDPGQGNEQFF
>TRBJ2-3|TRBV7-3|15|TRBD1|-
TGTGCCAGCAGCTTACGACAGGGGGTGACAGATACGCAGTATTTT
CASSLRQGVTDTQYF
>TRBJ2-7|TRBV4-2|14|-|-
TGTGCCAGCAGCCAACTCGGGAGTCTCAACGAGCAGTACTTC
CASSQLGSLNEQYF
>TRBJ1-6|TRBV28|12|-|-
TGTGCCAGCAGCCCCCGGCGGGAGTCCCTCCACTTT
CASSPRRESLHF
>TRBJ1-1|TRBV11-1|15|-|-
TGTGCCAGCAGCTTCGGGTCTATTTTGAACACTGAAGCTTTCTTT
CASSFGSILNTEAFF
>TRBJ2-5|TRBV28|16|TRBD2|-
TGTGCCAGCAGTCTACAACTAGCGGGAGGGCAGGGGACCCAGTACTTC
CASSLQLAGGQGTQYF
>TRBJ1-2|TRBV7-9|12|-|-
TGTGCCAGCAGCTTTTCAGGGGATGGCTACACCTTC
CASSFSGDGYTF
>TRBJ2-3|TRBV6-5|13|-|-
TGTGCCACTACCTGGACTGGCACAGATACGCAGTATTTT
CATTWTGTDTQYF
>TRBJ2-7|TRBV7-9|14|TRBD2|-
TGTGCCAGCAGCTTAGTGGCGGGAGTACACGAGCAGTACTTC
CASSLVAGVHEQYF
>TRBJ1-2|TRBV18|14|TRBD1|-
TGTGCCAGCTCACCTACAGGGGATGTGGATGGCTACACCTTC
CASSPTGDVDGYTF
>TRBJ2-7|TRBV19|12|TRBD1|once
TGTGCCAGCGGACAGGGGGCCTACGAGCAGTACTTC
CASGQGAYEQYF
>TRBJ2-7|TRBV27|14|TRBD2|-
TGTGCCAGCCGATTAGCGGGCGGGTCCTACGAGCAGTACTTC
CASRLAGGSYEQYF
>TRBJ2-7|TRBV28|16|-|-
TGTGCCAGCAGCCAACTCACAGGAGCTCCGACCTACGAGCAGTACTTC
CASSQLTGAPTYEQYF
>TRBJ2-7|TRBV10-3|14|-|-
TGTGCCATCAGTGCTGGGGCCAATAATTACGAGCAGTACTTC
CAISAGANNYEQYF
>TRBJ2-7|TRBV7-6|13|-|-
TGTGCCAGCAGCTTAGCGAGGGACTACGAGCAGTACTTC
CASSLARDYEQYF
>TRBJ2-7|TRBV28|15|TRBD2|-
TGTGCCAGCAGTAGGGGGGGACTAGCGGTCTACGAGCAGTACTTC
CASSRGGLAVYEQYF
>TRBJ2-3|TRBV24-1|16|-|-
TGTGCCACCGCAGCTCCGGGAGCGCATCAGACAGATACGCAGTATTTT
CATAAPGAHQTDTQYF
>TRBJ2-2|TRBV5-6|15|-|-
TGTGCCAGCAGCTTAGAATTCAGGTCCACCGGGGAGCTGTTTTTT
CASSLEFRSTGELFF
>TRBJ1-1|TRBV5-6|14|-|once
TGTGCCAGCAGCTGGATGGGAGGGAACACTGAAGCTTTCTTT
CASSWMGGNTEAFF
>TRBJ2-5|TRBV18|16|-|-
TGTGCCAGCTCACCACGGGGGTCACAGGGCGGTGAGACCCAGTACTTC
CASSPRGSQGGETQYF
>TRBJ2-1|TRBV18|16|TRBD2|few
TGTGCCAGCTCACCACCGGAGGGACTAGTCGTCAATGAGCAGTTCTTC
CASSPPEGLVVNEQFF